A single T cell receptor beta chain is shown here with its context. Source study methods: Reference gene primer amplification in the assay estimated nucleated cell counts. Produced via immunoSEQ multiplex PCR; TCRdb's table is partial and in-frame only. That table is the source of V, J and clone size, and D and trimming were worked out from the DNA. This table holds approximately 180,000 clones, around 87% found once. The CDR3 covers 14 residues. V was cut by 4 bases and J by 7 bases, with 16 bases left in between. The germline V gene encodes CDR1 SGHDN and CDR2 FVKESK. The source of the sample is a study of blood T cell repertoires in COVID-19. Overall study: Researchers got acute and convalescent COVID-19 samples from the United States, Italy and Spain.

The clonotype originates from a man aged 40-50 years with active or convalescent COVID-19. The chain uses TRBV14 and TRBJ1-2; D uncertain. Source material: peripheral blood. CDR3 DNA: TGTGCCAGCAGCCCCCCTAGGTCGTCGAGTGGCTACACCTTC. Residues: CASSPPRSSSGYTF.